The 2 T cell receptor beta chains below all came from one sample that was sequenced in a study of OX40 agonist ivuxolimab in advanced cancers. Generated by immunoSEQ multiplex PCR, the TCRdb table keeps only in-frame clones and is missing some. The sample consists of around 38,000 clones, about 78% of them appearing once. The sample consisted of CD4+ or CD8+ T cells sorted from blood, taken in a trial of the OX40 agonist ivuxolimab. The receptors here all came from an adult with an advanced solid tumor such as melanoma, head and neck, liver or kidney cancer.

The chain combines TRBV14 with TRBJ2-3; 12 bases map to TRBD2. The V gene end was trimmed by 5 bases and the J gene end by 9 bases; junction bases not matched to a gene: 6. Germline-derived CDR1 and CDR2 are SGHDN and FVKESK. The CDR3 consists of 14 residues. CDR3 bases: TGTGCCAGCAGCTCGCTAGCGGGAGGGCCCACGCAGTATTTT. Protein: CASSSLAGGPTQYF.

The rearrangement joins TRBV28 to TRBJ1-2, with 12 bases that match TRBD1. The J segment lost 5 bases and the V segment lost 6 bases, leaving 7 bases of the junction unmatched. The CDR3 has 15 residues. Germline loops: CDR1 MDHEN, CDR2 SYDVKM. The CDR3 loop reads CASSHGTGGFYGYTF. The CDR3 DNA sequence: TGTGCCAGCAGCCACGGGACAGGGGGCTTTTATGGCTACACCTTC.